The clone carrying this T cell receptor (beta chain) was counted only a few times. What it binds is not known. TCRdb reprocessed the 5' RACE reads via MiXCR and lists one record per CDR3 protein. The sample comprises around 370,000 distinct CDR3 sequences, around 9.7% of which are singletons, and 8% to 10% rests with the top ten. This entry is derived from a study of identical twins. The study's findings and limits: The study found weaker excess twin sharing in beta out-of-frame sequences.

The CDR3 sequence is 15 residues long. V was shortened by 5 bases and J by 2 bases, with 13 bases between the two germline ends. In germline, CDR1 is MNHEY, CDR2 SMNVEV (reference sequence). All donors were healthy Caucasians. This rearrangement joins TRBV27 to TRBJ2-1; perhaps TRBD2 as D (5 bases). Sequenced sample: naive T cells sorted from blood. This receptor was obtained from a woman between 45 and 60 years old in good health. The CDR3 DNA is TGTGCCAGCAGTCCCATCCGGGGAGCCTACAATGAGCAGTTCTTC. This translates into CASSPIRGAYNEQFF.